These T cell receptor beta chains were read from a single sample in a study of T cells in localized non-small cell lung cancer. Some clones are missing from TCRdb's copy, which holds only in-frame ones; the method was immunoSEQ multiplex PCR. This sample has some 30,000 clones, with 87% found just once. The sample was peripheral blood mononuclear cells, taken before any cancer treatment. Receptors originate from a man between 40 and 69 years old with stage III lung adenocarcinoma. CDR3s include the opening cysteine and the closing phenylalanine or tryptophan. D genes are given only for firm matches. Clone size is given for some rows only: seen once, a few or many times, or a class if the clone is expanded.

J,size,V,D,DNA,CDR3
TRBJ2-5,.,TRBV20-1,.,TGCAGTGCCGCACACGAGACCCAGTACTTC,CSAAHETQYF
TRBJ1-6,.,TRBV5-4,.,TGTGCCAGCAGCCCTTATAATTCACCCCTCCACTTT,CASSPYNSPLHF
TRBJ1-2,once,TRBV28,TRBD1,TGTGCCAGCAGATTCCAGGGGGCTGTTGGCTACACCTTC,CASRFQGAVGYTF
TRBJ1-4,few,TRBV7-2,TRBD1,TGTGCCAGCAGTACCGGGACAGCGCTTCGAGATGAAAAACTGTTTTTT,CASSTGTALRDEKLFF
TRBJ1-4,.,TRBV7-2,TRBD1,TGTGCCAGCAGCTTAGTGCAGGGGGTAGAAGAAAAACTGTTTTTT,CASSLVQGVEEKLFF
TRBJ2-1,.,TRBV7-8,.,TGTGCCAGCAGCTTACAGGGGTACAATGAGCAGTTCTTC,CASSLQGYNEQFF
TRBJ1-2,.,TRBV30,.,TGTGCCTGGAGTGTAGTGGGGGGCTATGACTACACCTTC,CAWSVVGGYDYTF
TRBJ1-4,.,TRBV7-3,.,TGTGCCAGCAGCTTAACCGGCAGCAATAATGAAAAACTGTTTTTT,CASSLTGSNNEKLFF
TRBJ1-2,.,TRBV6-6,.,TGTGCCAGCACGTCCGGTTGGGTATCTGACTATGGCTACACCTTC,CASTSGWVSDYGYTF
TRBJ2-5,.,TRBV7-7,TRBD2,TGTGCCAGCAGCCGCTCGGGGGGAGGGGAGACCCAGTACTTC,CASSRSGGGETQYF
TRBJ2-7,.,TRBV7-2,TRBD1,TGTGCCAGCACCACGGACAGGGGCTACGAGCAGTACTTC,CASTTDRGYEQYF
TRBJ1-3,.,TRBV7-3,.,TGTGCCAGCAGCTTGGGCTCCCGGAGCTCTGGAAACACCATATATTTT,CASSLGSRSSGNTIYF
TRBJ1-5,.,TRBV7-6,.,TGTGCCAGCAGCTTAGCCGAGGGTCAGCCCCAGCATTTT,CASSLAEGQPQHF
TRBJ2-1,.,TRBV7-2,.,TGTGCCAGCAGTATTGGGGGGGCTAGCTCCTACAATGAGCAGTTCTTC,CASSIGGASSYNEQFF
TRBJ1-1,.,TRBV19,TRBD1,TGTGCCAGTACCTCCGGGACAGTGAACACTGAAGCTTTCTTT,CASTSGTVNTEAFF
TRBJ2-7,.,TRBV15,.,TGTGCCACCAGCAGAGAAATCGGGGTTCCTCGCGAGCAGTACTTC,CATSREIGVPREQYF
TRBJ1-6,.,TRBV12-5,.,TGTGCTAGTGCCGAGGGGTCCGGTGGTTCACCCCTCCACTTT,CASAEGSGGSPLHF
TRBJ1-1,.,TRBV7-9,.,TGTGCCAGCAGGATTCCTGGCGGAAACCTGAACACTGAAGCTTTCTTT,CASRIPGGNLNTEAFF
TRBJ1-1,.,TRBV27,TRBD1,TGTGCCAGCAGTCTTCAAAGACAGGGTACTGAAGCTTTCTTT,CASSLQRQGTEAFF
TRBJ2-5,few,TRBV18,.,TGTGCCAGCTCACCGGGGCTTAAAGAGACCCAGTACTTC,CASSPGLKETQYF
TRBJ2-1,.,TRBV30,.,TGTGCCTGGAGTGTACGGAGGCGCGGGGATGAGCAGTTCTTC,CAWSVRRRGDEQFF
TRBJ2-1,.,TRBV5-1,TRBD1,TGCGCCAGCAGCGCATACAGGGGAGACGGCAATGAGCAGTTCTTC,CASSAYRGDGNEQFF
TRBJ2-3,.,TRBV7-8,.,TGTGCCAGCAGCTCGCTACTCGGCGGGGAAAAAGTGGATACGCAGTATTTT,CASSSLLGGEKVDTQYF
TRBJ2-1,.,TRBV7-9,.,TGTGCCAGCAGCTTAGTCAACAGGGACGAGCAGTTCTTC,CASSLVNRDEQFF
TRBJ2-3,.,TRBV6-5,.,TGTGCCAGCAGTTACAGGGGGACGCACTCCACAGATACGCAGTATTTT,CASSYRGTHSTDTQYF
TRBJ1-6,.,TRBV5-4,.,TGTGCCAGCACCGGGCAGGGATTGAATTCACCCCTCCACTTT,CASTGQGLNSPLHF
TRBJ1-3,once,TRBV9,TRBD1,TGTGCCAGCAGCGCCACGCCAGACAGGGGGCGAAACACCATATATTTT,CASSATPDRGRNTIYF
TRBJ2-7,.,TRBV7-9,TRBD2,TGTGCCAGCAGCCCACCGGGGGGGGATACCTACGAGCAGTACTTC,CASSPPGGDTYEQYF
TRBJ1-2,.,TRBV4-3,TRBD1,TGCGCCAGCAGCCAAGAGGTTTTCTGGGACAGGGAGTTTGGCTACACCTTC,CASSQEVFWDREFGYTF
TRBJ1-3,.,TRBV7-9,.,TGTGCCAGCAGCGCGCCTGGATCCGTTTCCGGAAACACCATATATTTT,CASSAPGSVSGNTIYF
TRBJ2-3,once,TRBV2,.,TGTGCCAGCGCTGGCCACACAGATACGCAGTATTTT,CASAGHTDTQYF
TRBJ2-1,.,TRBV10-3,.,TGTGCCATCAGCCCGACAGACAATGAGCAGTTCTTC,CAISPTDNEQFF
TRBJ2-1,.,TRBV11-1,TRBD2,TGTGCCAGCACCCGACTAGCGGGGGGGCGATCCTACAATGAGCAGTTCTTC,CASTRLAGGRSYNEQFF
TRBJ1-6,.,TRBV28,.,TGTGCCAGCAGTCCCCCCCTTGGGCAGCTTTCACCCCTCCACTTT,CASSPPLGQLSPLHF
TRBJ1-2,few,TRBV6-5,.,TGTGCCAGCAGTTACAACAGAGCAGGATATGGCTACACCTTC,CASSYNRAGYGYTF
TRBJ2-3,.,TRBV7-8,TRBD2,TGTGCCAGCAGCTTAACTAGCGGGGAAACAGATACGCAGTATTTT,CASSLTSGETDTQYF
TRBJ2-7,.,TRBV11-2,TRBD1,TGTGCCAGCACAAGAGGGTGGGACAGGGAGTTTCACGAGCAGTACTTC,CASTRGWDREFHEQYF
TRBJ1-1,.,TRBV5-4,.,TGTGCCAGCAGCTTCAGGGGAGTGAACACTGAAGCTTTCTTT,CASSFRGVNTEAFF
TRBJ2-7,.,TRBV6-5,.,TGTGCCAGCAGTTTCACCCCCTACGAGCAGTACTTC,CASSFTPYEQYF
TRBJ1-4,.,TRBV28,TRBD1,TGTGCCACCATTGACAGGGTAGGGGGTAGTGAAAAACTGTTTTTT,CATIDRVGGSEKLFF
TRBJ1-5,.,TRBV5-6,.,TGTGCCAGCAGCTTGGCGTCAGGGTATCAGCCCCAGCATTTT,CASSLASGYQPQHF
TRBJ2-2,.,TRBV11-2,.,TGTGCCAGCAGCTTAGATATAGGGCAACACACCGGGGAGCTGTTTTTT,CASSLDIGQHTGELFF
TRBJ1-5,few,TRBV7-8,.,TGTGCCAGCAGCTTACAACAGCCTAATCAGCCCCAGCATTTT,CASSLQQPNQPQHF
TRBJ1-1,once,TRBV11-1,.,TGTGCCAGCAGCTCCCAGAAGAACACTGAAGCTTTCTTT,CASSSQKNTEAFF
TRBJ2-3,.,TRBV5-1,TRBD2,TGCGCCAGCAGCTTGTGGCGGGGGTTAGATACGCAGTATTTT,CASSLWRGLDTQYF
TRBJ1-5,.,TRBV15,TRBD1,TGTGCCACCAGCAGAGATAGACACAGGGGGCTGTCGGGCAATCAGCCCCAGCATTTT,CATSRDRHRGLSGNQPQHF
TRBJ2-7,.,TRBV11-1,.,TGTGCCAGCAGCTTAGGCAGGGCGGCCTACGAGCAGTACTTC,CASSLGRAAYEQYF
TRBJ2-2,.,TRBV5-6,TRBD1,TGTGCCAGCAGCTGGGGGGACAGGGAATCCGGGGAGCTGTTTTTT,CASSWGDRESGELFF
TRBJ1-3,.,TRBV7-2,.,TGTGCCAGCAGCTTGGACGGAACAGCAGGTGGAAACACCATATATTTT,CASSLDGTAGGNTIYF
TRBJ1-3,.,TRBV15,.,TGTGCCACCAGCAGACCGGCCGCAGGCCGCTCTGGAAACACCATATATTTT,CATSRPAAGRSGNTIYF
TRBJ1-2,.,TRBV28,.,TGTGCCAGCAGGCCGCCGGGGAACCTAAACTATGGCTACACCTTC,CASRPPGNLNYGYTF
TRBJ2-5,.,TRBV7-7,.,TGTGCTAGCAGCTTTCGTGGTTTGGGAGAGACCCAGTACTTC,CASSFRGLGETQYF
TRBJ2-3,.,TRBV5-6,.,TGTGCCAGCAGCTTTATAACAGCTAGCACAGATACGCAGTATTTT,CASSFITASTDTQYF
TRBJ1-2,.,TRBV14,.,TGTGCCAGCAGCCAAGATCGTGGGTCTCAGTGGGGCTATGGCTACACCTTC,CASSQDRGSQWGYGYTF
TRBJ2-1,once,TRBV19,TRBD1,TGTGCCAGTAGTACCGGACAGGGCCGGAATGAGCAGTTCTTC,CASSTGQGRNEQFF